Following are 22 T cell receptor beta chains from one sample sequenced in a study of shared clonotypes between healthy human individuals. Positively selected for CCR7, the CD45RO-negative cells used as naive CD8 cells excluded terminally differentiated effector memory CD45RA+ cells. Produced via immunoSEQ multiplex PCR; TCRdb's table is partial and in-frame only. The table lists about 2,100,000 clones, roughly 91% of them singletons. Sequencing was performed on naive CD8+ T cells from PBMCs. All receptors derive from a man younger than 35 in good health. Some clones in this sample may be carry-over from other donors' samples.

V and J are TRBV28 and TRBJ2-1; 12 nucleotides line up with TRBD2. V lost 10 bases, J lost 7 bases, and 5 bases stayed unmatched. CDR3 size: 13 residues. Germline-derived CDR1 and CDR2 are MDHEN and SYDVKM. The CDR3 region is CATVLAGGNEQFF. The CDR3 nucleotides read TGTGCCACAGTACTAGCGGGAGGTAATGAGCAGTTCTTC.

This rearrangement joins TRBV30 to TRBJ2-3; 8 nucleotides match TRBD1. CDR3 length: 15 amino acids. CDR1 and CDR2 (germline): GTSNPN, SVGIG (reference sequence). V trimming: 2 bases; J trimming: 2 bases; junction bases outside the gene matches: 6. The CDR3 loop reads CAWSLTGVHTDTQYF. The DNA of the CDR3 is TGTGCCTGGAGTTTGACAGGGGTCCACACAGATACGCAGTATTTT.

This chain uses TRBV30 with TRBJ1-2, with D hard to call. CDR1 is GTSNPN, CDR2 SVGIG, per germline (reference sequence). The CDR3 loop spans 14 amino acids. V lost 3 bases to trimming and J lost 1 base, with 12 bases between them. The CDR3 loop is CAWSLGLFNYGYTF. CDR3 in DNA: TGTGCCTGGAGCCTAGGACTTTTTAACTATGGCTACACCTTC.

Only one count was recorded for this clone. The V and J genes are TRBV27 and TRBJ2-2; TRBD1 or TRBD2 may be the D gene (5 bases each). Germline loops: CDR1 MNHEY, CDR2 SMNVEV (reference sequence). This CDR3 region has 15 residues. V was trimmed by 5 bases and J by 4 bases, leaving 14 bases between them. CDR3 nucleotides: TGTGCCAGCAGTGCTACGGGACGCGGCACCGGGGAGCTGTTTTTT. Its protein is CASSATGRGTGELFF.

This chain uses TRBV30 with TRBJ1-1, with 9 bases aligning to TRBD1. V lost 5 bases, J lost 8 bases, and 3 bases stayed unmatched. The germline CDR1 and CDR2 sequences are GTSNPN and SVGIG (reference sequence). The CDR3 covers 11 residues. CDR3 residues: CAWGTGREAFF. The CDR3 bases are TGTGCCTGGGGGACAGGGCGAGAAGCTTTCTTT.

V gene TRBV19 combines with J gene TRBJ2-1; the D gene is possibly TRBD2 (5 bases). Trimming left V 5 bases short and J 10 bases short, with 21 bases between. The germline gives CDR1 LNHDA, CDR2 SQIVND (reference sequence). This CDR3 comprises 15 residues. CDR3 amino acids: CASSSDYLERMEQFF. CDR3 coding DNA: TGTGCCAGTAGTTCCGACTACCTCGAGAGAATGGAGCAGTTCTTC.

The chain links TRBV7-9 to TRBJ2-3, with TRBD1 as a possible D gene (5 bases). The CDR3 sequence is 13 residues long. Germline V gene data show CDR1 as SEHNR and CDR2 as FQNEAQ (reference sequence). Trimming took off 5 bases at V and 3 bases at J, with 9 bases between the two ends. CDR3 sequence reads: CASSPAGTDTQYF. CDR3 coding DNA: TGTGCCAGCAGCCCGGCAGGGACAGATACGCAGTATTTT.

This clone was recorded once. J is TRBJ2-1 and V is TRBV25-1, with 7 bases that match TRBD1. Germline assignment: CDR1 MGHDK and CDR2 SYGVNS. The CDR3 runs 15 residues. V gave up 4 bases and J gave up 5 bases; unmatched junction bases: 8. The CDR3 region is CASSGLTGRDNEQFF. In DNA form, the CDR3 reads TGTGCCAGCAGTGGATTGACAGGGCGGGACAATGAGCAGTTCTTC.

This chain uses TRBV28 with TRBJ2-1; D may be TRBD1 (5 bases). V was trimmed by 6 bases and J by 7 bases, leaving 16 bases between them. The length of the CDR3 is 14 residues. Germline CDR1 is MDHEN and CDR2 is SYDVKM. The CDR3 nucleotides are TGTGCCAGCAGCCGCCGTCAGGGAAATAATGAGCAGTTCTTC. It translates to CASSRRQGNNEQFF.

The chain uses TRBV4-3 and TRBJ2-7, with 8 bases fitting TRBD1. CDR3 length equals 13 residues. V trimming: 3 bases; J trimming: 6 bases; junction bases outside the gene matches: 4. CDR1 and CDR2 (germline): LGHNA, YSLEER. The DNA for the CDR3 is TGCGCCAGCAGCCATCGACAGGGGTTCGAGCAGTACTTC. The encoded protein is CASSHRQGFEQYF.

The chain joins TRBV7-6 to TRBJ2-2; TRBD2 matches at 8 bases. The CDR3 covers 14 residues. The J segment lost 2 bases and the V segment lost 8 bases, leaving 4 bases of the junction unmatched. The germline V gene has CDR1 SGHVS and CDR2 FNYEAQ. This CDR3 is CASSLAENTGELFF. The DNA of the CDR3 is TGTGCCAGCTCACTAGCGGAAAACACCGGGGAGCTGTTTTTT. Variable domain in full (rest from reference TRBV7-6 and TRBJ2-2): GAGVSQSPRYKVTKRGQDVALRCDPISGHVSLYWYRQALGQGPEFLTYFNYEAQQDKSGLPNDRFSAERPEGSISTLTIQRTEQRDSAMYRCASSLAENTGELFFGEGSRLTVL.

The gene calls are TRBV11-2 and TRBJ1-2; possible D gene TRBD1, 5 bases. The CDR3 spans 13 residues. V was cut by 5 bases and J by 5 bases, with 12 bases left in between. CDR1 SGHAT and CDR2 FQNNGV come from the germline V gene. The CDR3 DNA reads TGTGCCAGCAGCCAGCATCCAGGGTATGGCTACACCTTC. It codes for CASSQHPGYGYTF.

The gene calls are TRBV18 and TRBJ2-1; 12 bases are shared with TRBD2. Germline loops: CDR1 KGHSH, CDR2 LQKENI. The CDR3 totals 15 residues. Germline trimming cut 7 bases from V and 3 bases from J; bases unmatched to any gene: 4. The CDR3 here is CASFTTSGSYNEQFF. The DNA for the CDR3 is TGTGCCAGCTTTACGACTAGCGGGAGCTACAATGAGCAGTTCTTC.

The CDR3 coding sequence is TGTGCCAGCAGTTTCAGAGGGGCAGGGGTAGATGAGCAGTTCTTC. This translates into CASSFRGAGVDEQFF. The chain recombines TRBV28 with TRBJ2-1; D perhaps matches TRBD1 (6 bases). This CDR3 is built from 15 residues. CDR1 is MDHEN, CDR2 SYDVKM, per germline. Trimming removed 3 bases from V and 8 bases from J, with 17 bases in between.

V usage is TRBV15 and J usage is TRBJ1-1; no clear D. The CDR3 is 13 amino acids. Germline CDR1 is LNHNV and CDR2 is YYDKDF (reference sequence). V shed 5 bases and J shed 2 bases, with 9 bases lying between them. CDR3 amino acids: CATSLGPNTEAFF. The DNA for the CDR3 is TGTGCCACCAGCCTTGGCCCTAACACTGAAGCTTTCTTT.

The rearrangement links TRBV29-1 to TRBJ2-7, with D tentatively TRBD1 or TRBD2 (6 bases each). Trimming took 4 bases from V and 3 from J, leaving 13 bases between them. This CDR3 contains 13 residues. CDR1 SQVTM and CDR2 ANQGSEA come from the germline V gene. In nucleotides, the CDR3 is TGCAGCGTTGTGTCGGGGGCCCGCTACGAGCAGTACTTC. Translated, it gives CSVVSGARYEQYF.

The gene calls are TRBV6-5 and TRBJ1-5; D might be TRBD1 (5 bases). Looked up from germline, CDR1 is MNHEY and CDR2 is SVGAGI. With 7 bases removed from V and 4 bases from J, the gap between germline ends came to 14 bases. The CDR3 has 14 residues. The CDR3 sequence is CASNDRDPNQPQHF. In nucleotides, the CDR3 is TGTGCCAGCAATGACCGGGACCCAAATCAGCCCCAGCATTTT.

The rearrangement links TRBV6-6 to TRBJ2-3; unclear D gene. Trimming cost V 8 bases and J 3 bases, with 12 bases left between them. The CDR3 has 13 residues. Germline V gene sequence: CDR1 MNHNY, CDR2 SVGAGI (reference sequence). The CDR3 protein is CASAQLPTDTQYF. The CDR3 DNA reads TGTGCCAGCGCCCAGCTCCCAACAGATACGCAGTATTTT.

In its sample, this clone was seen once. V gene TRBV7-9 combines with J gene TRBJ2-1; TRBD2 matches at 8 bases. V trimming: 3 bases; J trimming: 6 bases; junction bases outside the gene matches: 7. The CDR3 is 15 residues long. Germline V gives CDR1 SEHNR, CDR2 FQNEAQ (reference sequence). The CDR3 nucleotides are TGTGCCAGCAGCTTGCCCCAGGGACTAGGCAATGAGCAGTTCTTC. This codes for CASSLPQGLGNEQFF.

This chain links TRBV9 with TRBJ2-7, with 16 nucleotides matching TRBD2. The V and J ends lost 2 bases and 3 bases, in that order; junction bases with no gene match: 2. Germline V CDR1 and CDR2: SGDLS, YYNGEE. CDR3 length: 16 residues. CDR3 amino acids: CASSVGTSGRVYEQYF. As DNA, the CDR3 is TGTGCCAGCAGCGTCGGGACTAGCGGGAGGGTCTACGAGCAGTACTTC.

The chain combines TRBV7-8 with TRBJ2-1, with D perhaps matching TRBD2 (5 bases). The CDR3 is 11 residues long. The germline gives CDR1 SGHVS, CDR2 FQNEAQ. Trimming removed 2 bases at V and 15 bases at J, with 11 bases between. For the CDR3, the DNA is TGTGCCAGCAGCTTATCTGGACTGTGGTTCTTC. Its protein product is CASSLSGLWFF.

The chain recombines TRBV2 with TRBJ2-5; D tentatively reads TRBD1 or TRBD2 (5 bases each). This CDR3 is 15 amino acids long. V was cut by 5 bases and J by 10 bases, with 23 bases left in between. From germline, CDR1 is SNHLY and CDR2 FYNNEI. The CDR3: CASSQGPPLVVVQYF. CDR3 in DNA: TGTGCCAGCAGTCAGGGACCACCCTTGGTTGTTGTCCAGTACTTC.